The rows below give T cell receptor beta chains drawn from one sample of a study of OX40 agonist ivuxolimab in advanced cancers. Sequencing used immunoSEQ multiplex PCR; TCRdb keeps in-frame clones, though not all of them. The table lists about 21,000 clones, 83% of them singletons. The sample in question was CD4+ or CD8+ T cells sorted from blood, obtained in a trial of the OX40 agonist ivuxolimab. All receptors come from an adult with an advanced solid tumor such as melanoma, head and neck, liver or kidney cancer. Each CDR3 is given with its conserved first and last residue.

length,J,V,CDR3
14,TRBJ1-2,TRBV28,CASTEGGGHYGYTF
12,TRBJ2-7,TRBV5-6,CASSLAVYEQYF
14,TRBJ2-4,TRBV29-1,CSVEDRDTKNIQYF
15,TRBJ2-3,TRBV29-1,CSATRGDPGTDTQYF
15,TRBJ2-5,TRBV6-5,CASSSITGFQETQYF
12,TRBJ2-7,TRBV9,CASSSSGYEQYF
16,TRBJ2-5,TRBV7-8,CASSPTTGGHQETQYF
14,TRBJ2-7,TRBV5-4,CASSLGGNPYEQYF
11,TRBJ1-6,TRBV2,CASNQDSRLHF
14,TRBJ2-7,TRBV7-6,CASSPGTSGYEQYF
16,TRBJ1-1,TRBV5-4,CASSTGQGAGHTEAFF
13,TRBJ1-2,TRBV6-5,CASSYAENYGYTF
15,TRBJ2-7,TRBV5-6,CASSLGQGGSYEQYF
14,TRBJ2-1,TRBV19,CASSIARTYNEQFF
15,TRBJ2-3,TRBV4-1,CASSLAGGPADTQYF
19,TRBJ2-1,TRBV7-6,CASSLEGGASGTLYNEQFF
15,TRBJ2-7,TRBV5-8,CASSKGHTTSYEQYF
15,TRBJ2-3,TRBV10-3,CAISGALADTDTQYF
14,TRBJ2-5,TRBV27,CASSPWDRPQEQYF
13,TRBJ1-4,TRBV10-3,CAISALTSEKLFF
15,TRBJ2-7,TRBV28,CASSQIWGGNYEQYF
15,TRBJ2-3,TRBV6-5,CASRPRTVHTDTQYF
16,TRBJ2-3,TRBV5-1,CASSRSGGASESTQYF
16,TRBJ1-6,TRBV23-1,CASSQSDGRGNSPLHF
13,TRBJ2-1,TRBV6-5,CASSYGEGNEQFF
16,TRBJ1-4,TRBV7-9,CASSLVGGAANEKLFF
16,TRBJ2-2,TRBV6-5,CASSYFGRQNTGELFF
14,TRBJ2-7,TRBV11-1,CASSFGQNSHEQYF
16,TRBJ2-1,TRBV5-3,CARIDRLASSYNEQFF
14,TRBJ2-3,TRBV7-6,CASSFGGAADTQYF
13,TRBJ2-7,TRBV5-3,CASSLLAGYEQYF
14,TRBJ2-7,TRBV5-1,CASSLGVGAYEQYF
13,TRBJ1-1,TRBV30,CAWTWALNTEAFF
13,TRBJ2-5,TRBV18,CASSLDDQETQYF
15,TRBJ2-7,TRBV7-8,CASSLEWASDYEQYF
14,TRBJ2-4,TRBV6-1,CASTAGSSKNIQYF